The entry that follows covers one T cell receptor beta chain sequence. The data are from a study of blood T cell repertoires in COVID-19. Study as a whole: PBMCs, B-cell-depleted T cells, or T cells provided the cDNA or gDNA that made up the material.

CDR1 and CDR2 (germline): GTSNPN, SVGIG (reference sequence). The CDR3 length is 13 residues. Unmatched junction bases numbered 3, after V lost 2 bases and J lost 2 bases. The data were produced by immunoSEQ multiplex PCR, yet TCRdb's version contains in-frame clones alone and is incomplete. The sample holds fewer than 200,000 clones, roughly 86% seen once. V and J are TRBV30 and TRBJ2-7, with 7 bases identical to TRBD1. This TCR derives from a man in his forties or fifties who had recovered from COVID-19. What was sequenced was peripheral blood. The CDR3 bases are TGTGCCTGGAGTTGGCAGGGGGCCTACGAGCAGTACTTC. It specifies CAWSWQGAYEQYF.